Below, 3 T cell receptor beta chains from the same sample are listed, as sequenced in a study of T cells in Graves' hyperthyroidism and ophthalmopathy. RNA transcripts served as the template for amplifying TCR beta CDR3 regions. Primed by the HTBI set, a first-round RT-PCR was run on the TCR CDR3. Each CDR3 protein is one row after TCRdb ran MiXCR on the multiplex PCR reads. The sample lists around 660,000 distinct CDR3 sequences, over 40% occurring once. The specimen sequenced was peripheral blood or thyroid tissue (not recorded which). All receptors derive from an adult man with Graves' disease, either hyperthyroidism or ophthalmopathy (not recorded which).

V gene TRBV7-9 combines with J gene TRBJ2-7, with TRBD2 matching over 14 bases. The CDR3 loop spans 16 amino acids. CDR1 SEHNR and CDR2 FQNEAQ come from the germline V gene (reference sequence). V lost 4 bases and J lost 1; bases outside the gene matches: 3. The CDR3 sequence is CASSSTSGRASYEQYF. In DNA, the CDR3 is TGTGCCAGCAGCTCGACTAGCGGGAGGGCTTCCTACGAGCAGTACTTC.

The V call is TRBV7-9, the J call TRBJ1-4; 8 nucleotides align to TRBD1. The J segment lost 4 bases and the V segment lost 6 bases, leaving 7 bases of the junction unmatched. The CDR3 has 15 amino acids. Germline assignment: CDR1 SEHNR and CDR2 FQNEAQ (reference sequence). CDR3 nucleotide sequence: TGTGCCAGCAGTGCCCGGACAGGGATTAATGAAAAACTGTTTTTT. It specifies CASSARTGINEKLFF. Together with reference TRBV7-9 and TRBJ1-4, the CDR3 gives the full variable domain: DTGVSQNPRHKITKRGQNVTFRCDPISEHNRLYWYRQTLGQGPEFLTYFQNEAQLEKSRLLSDRFSAERPKGSFSTLEIQRTEQGDSAMYLCASSARTGINEKLFFGSGTQLSVL.

V gene TRBV7-9 combines with J gene TRBJ1-1; D call uncertain. Germline CDR1 reads SEHNR; CDR2 reads FQNEAQ (reference sequence). The V and J ends lost 9 bases and 0 bases respectively, with 11 bases between them. This CDR3 region has 13 residues. In nucleotides, the CDR3 is TGTGCCAGTTTATCTCGGATGAACACTGAAGCTTTCTTT. Amino acid sequence: CASLSRMNTEAFF.